This TCR beta chain was retrieved from a study of siplizumab effects on memory and regulatory T cells. Whole-study results and caveats: Naive T cells appeared more diverse than memory cells and seemed to be major alloresponse contributors.

Trimming pared 2 bases from V and 0 bases from J, leaving 10 bases between. Germline CDR1 and CDR2: SGHTA and FQGNSA. This CDR3 contains 15 residues. Note on this clone: The antigen remains unidentified.

Coculturing was carried out on the mixed lymphocyte reaction cells. It lasted six to seven days and was done at 37°C. Data came from immunoSEQ multiplex PCR; TCRdb stores just in-frame clones and leaves some out. The sample includes around 20,000 clones, approximately 46% seen only once; the top ten take roughly 5.3%. The rearrangement uses TRBV7-2 and TRBJ1-2; D unclear. Source material: CFSE-low (dividing) CD4+ T cells sorted from an allogeneic mixed lymphocyte reaction. The receptor was derived from a human donor in good health; the cells came from an allogeneic mixed lymphocyte reaction. For the CDR3, the DNA is TGTGCCAGCAGCTTAAGGCCGGAAGCTAACTATGGCTACACCTTC. This translates into CASSLRPEANYGYTF.